A single sample is the source of the 2 T cell receptor beta chains below, sequenced in a study of cytomegalovirus exposure and HLA in healthy donors. Vbeta (60) and Jbeta (13) primers were used in the PCR. Clones were sequenced by immunoSEQ multiplex PCR, and TCRdb holds only the in-frame ones, with some missing. Here the sample spans 110,000 to 150,000 clones, roughly 77% being singletons. The sample comprised PBMCs. Every receptor here comes from a man under 40 in good health and CMV-seronegative.

The genes are TRBV19 and TRBJ1-5, with 10 bases lining up with TRBD1. After removal of 1 base from V and 3 bases from J, the junction contained 0 bases not matched to a gene. Germline V gives CDR1 LNHDA, CDR2 SQIVND (reference sequence). The CDR3 sequence is 15 residues long. As DNA, the CDR3 is TGTGCCAGTAGTATAGGACAGGGGGCCAATCAGCCCCAGCATTTT. Translation: CASSIGQGANQPQHF.

The chain combines TRBV16 with TRBJ1-1; possible D gene TRBD1, 6 bases. The CDR3 is 13 amino acids. CDR1 is KGHSY, CDR2 FQNENV, per germline. V lost 2 bases to trimming and J lost 7 bases, with 11 bases between them. CDR3 in DNA: TGTGCCAGCAGCCAACGGACAGAAGTTGAAGCTTTCTTT. Its protein is CASSQRTEVEAFF.